The rows below give T cell receptor beta chains drawn from one sample of a study of T cell responses to AZD1222 COVID-19 vaccine. Generated by immunoSEQ multiplex PCR, the TCRdb table keeps only in-frame clones and is missing some. This table has around 120,000 clones, roughly 85% appearing once. The starting material was peripheral blood, obtained on day 0 of MenACWY control vaccination. The receptors were gathered from an adult in good health. CDR3s include the opening cysteine and the closing phenylalanine or tryptophan. Rows may omit the clone size; those that give it use once, few, many or a size class.

>TRBJ1-2|TRBV9|.
CASSVVLGGSGYTF
>TRBJ2-7|TRBV18|.
CASSPTEGTGIYEQYF
>TRBJ1-2|TRBV7-9|.
CASSLGGQGLMGYTF
>TRBJ1-2|TRBV3-1/TRBV3-2|.
CASSQGRSTGGAGNYGYTF
>TRBJ2-5|TRBV5-5|.
CASSLIRTGQGIETQYF
>TRBJ1-5|TRBV7-3|once
CASSVSGRGNQPQHF
>TRBJ1-6|TRBV9|.
CASSVLGQGDSPLHF
>TRBJ1-1|TRBV18|.
CASSTQSMNTEAFF
>TRBJ1-2|TRBV28|.
CASSPGTAFNYGYTF
>TRBJ2-7|TRBV7-9|few
CASSEGYEQYF
>TRBJ2-7|TRBV6-6|.
CASSYKRGVQAYEQYF
>TRBJ1-2|TRBV11-2|.
CASSLDRTSYGYTF
>TRBJ2-7|TRBV10-1|once
CASSERANGPYEQYF
>TRBJ1-1|TRBV6-5|few
CASSFSGGNTEAFF
>TRBJ1-2|TRBV5-3|.
CARSLWGNYGYTF
>TRBJ2-1|TRBV4-2|.
CASSQDFSGGFGEQFF
>TRBJ2-3|TRBV5-6|.
CASSTLAGPGTDTQYF
>TRBJ1-2|TRBV28|.
CASSLKRTGGFGYTF
>TRBJ1-2|TRBV19|.
CASSAQGGYGYTF
>TRBJ1-2|TRBV18|.
CASSPPGQGNYGYTF
>TRBJ1-3|TRBV7-2|.
CASSTRGAMNSGNTIYF
>TRBJ2-2|TRBV6-5|once
CASSYDPTGELFF
>TRBJ2-5|TRBV10-1|.
CASKRERGQETQYF
>TRBJ2-1|TRBV3-1/TRBV3-2|.
CASSQGGVASYNEQFF
>TRBJ2-3|TRBV28|.
CASSGPGRGSDTQYF
>TRBJ1-4|TRBV18|.
CASSQGQGAEKLFF
>TRBJ1-2|TRBV5-1|.
CASSPTRGSPGNYGYTF
>TRBJ1-2|TRBV3-1/TRBV3-2|.
CASSQEGTGGRGQGYTF
>TRBJ1-6|TRBV7-2|.
CASSIRAGDSPLHF
>TRBJ1-2|TRBV7-2|.
CASSHAPPVTASYGYTF
>TRBJ1-5|TRBV28|.
CASSISSRLGQPQHF
>TRBJ2-3|TRBV7-8|.
CASTVGSGGASTDTQYF
>TRBJ1-2|TRBV28|.
CASIPRDSYGYTF
>TRBJ1-2|TRBV5-6|few
CASSLDGRANYGYTF
>TRBJ2-3|TRBV19|.
CASSTGLAGGTDTQYF
>TRBJ2-3|TRBV29-1|.
CSWGGEDTQYF
>TRBJ1-2|TRBV2|.
CASSFTGNYGYTF
>TRBJ1-3|TRBV28|once
CASRRLGNTIYF
>TRBJ2-7|TRBV5-1|.
CASSLGTSGYEQYF
>TRBJ1-5|TRBV28|.
CASRGGQPQHF
>TRBJ1-1|TRBV7-9|.
CASSLNRVGTEAFF
>TRBJ1-6|TRBV7-8|few
CASSYSVGTDNSPLHF
>TRBJ2-7|TRBV3-1/TRBV3-2|once
CASSQDLVVSGEQYF